This T cell receptor (beta chain) was documented in a study of T cell responses to AZD1222 COVID-19 vaccine (dated by TCRdb to 2020 to 2022). Describing the broader study: TCR sequencing was performed for fewer than 250 trial participants, of whom 200 to 220 were given two doses of AZD1222 and approximately 25 were given two doses of MenACWY control vaccine. Trial participants were enrolled by age into subgroups of 18-55, 56-69 and 70-plus years, and roughly 150, 30 and 60 TCR-sequenced participants, respectively, were included in these subgroups.

The CDR3 regions of human TCRbeta chains were analyzed by immunosequencing. In the authors' own workflow: TCRs in the repertoires were matched against a reference library of SARS-CoV-2-specific TCRs that had been generated with the MIRA antigen-specificity platform. Breadth meant the fraction of unique TCRs that were SARS-CoV-2-associated, whereas depth meant the fraction of total T cells that were SARS-CoV-2-associated. Using the MIRA data, each spike-specific TCR was assigned both to the spike region to which the TCR was reactive and to a CD4 or CD8 class. Log10-transformed breadth and depth values were compared by one-way ANOVA with Sidak's multiple comparisons tests. The table was pulled from immuneACCESS by TCRdb, which kept in-frame rearrangements only. Such tables lose some clones; where checked, under half of the loss comes from unresolved V genes, and the rest has no known cause. For V, J and clone size, that table is used; D and trimming come from the DNA. This sample is represented by 150,000 to 200,000 clones; around nine tenths of them were singletons. The ten largest clones take up around a tenth of the sample.

Remarks on this clone: No antigen is known for it. Base quality data are lacking; no much larger clone is found one base away.

Overall results and qualifications from the work: Reportedly, close to half of the unique spike-specific TCRs recognized epitopes lying outside the regions that are mutated in the B.1.351 and B.1.1.7 variants. In the small 56-69-year group, the increase in depth fell short of significance, most likely because of low power. Spike-specific TCR breadth and depth rose significantly after two AZD1222 doses compared with day 0 and with MenACWY recipients. No day 14 peak-response samples were available, so repertoires were characterized only after the peak T cell response. Conclusions about previously exposed vaccinees are limited because only a handful of AZD1222 recipients were SARS-CoV-2 seropositive at baseline. Vaccine-associated CD4 TCRs spanned the whole spike protein, with dominant responses in regions 160-218 and 743-854. Most participants were white British and females outnumbered males, and the authors suggested that clonal diversity may have been underestimated.

The time point label, as the study defines it: about 28 days (+/-7) after the second vaccine dose. AZD1222 recipients whose second dose came at about 4 weeks and those whose second dose came at about 12 weeks were combined into one group, since spike-specific TCR depth and breadth did not differ between the two schedules. Samples from vaccinated people were obtained from the UK trials COV001 and COV002, which included a single-blind randomized controlled phase 2/3 trial of AZD1222 (ChAdOx1 nCoV-19) in healthy adults. Trial participant PBMC samples were collected at day 0 and day 28 after the second dose for TCRbeta chain sequencing. CDR1 and CDR2 are read off the germline V gene (reference sequence) as GTSNPN and SVGIG. V drops 3 bases and J drops 4 bases, leaving 15 bases in between. The CDR3, from cysteine to phenylalanine, totals 14 residues. CDR3 DNA is the only sequence kept; it has 42 bases, read in frame from the first base.

The rearrangement joined TRBV30 to TRBJ1-2; TRBD1 is a possible D gene, resting on 5 matching bases. This clonotype was sampled from an adult who received the AZD1222 COVID-19 vaccine. Sequences were derived from peripheral blood, sampled 28 days after the second AZD1222 dose. This receptor has the CDR3 CAWSAGTAPYGYTF. The bases are TGTGCCTGGAGCGCAGGGACCGCTCCCTATGGCTACACCTTC.